The clone carrying this T cell receptor (beta chain) was seen only a few times. The target antigen is unknown. The entry originates in a study of blood T cells in healthy people across ages. Study-level background: About one barcoded beta molecule per two T cells was the capture yield of template switching. Overall study results and limits: Changes seen in expanded clonotypes were possibly confounded by donor CMV status left unknown.

Combining a sample-barcoded 5' primer with a J-beta primer mix, a second PCR ran for roughly 7 to 12 cycles. TCRdb independently ran MiXCR on the 5' RACE reads; one entry per CDR3 protein. Of about 810,000 distinct CDR3 sequences in the sample, roughly 40% were seen once. The CDR3 consists of 14 residues. The V gene lost 3 bases and the J gene lost 7 bases, with 10 bases spanning the gap. From germline, CDR1 is ENHRY and CDR2 SYGVKD. Peripheral blood was drawn, approximately 9.7 milliliters per donor. Extraction of total RNA produced a minimum of 5.5 micrograms from each sample. The chain recombines TRBV10-3 with TRBJ1-6, with D perhaps matching TRBD1 (5 bases). The receptor was isolated from a man aged 18 to 29 in good health. The specimen sequenced was blood. The CDR3 protein is CAISETGPNSPLHF. The DNA for the CDR3 is TGTGCCATCAGTGAAACAGGACCAAATTCACCCCTCCACTTT.